Presented here are 5 T cell receptor beta chains from one specimen sequenced in a study of cytomegalovirus exposure and HLA in healthy donors (TCRdb year 2017). The library was built by means of the immunoSEQ multiplex PCR assay. The multiplex PCR relied on a mix of 60 forward primers for TCR Vbeta segments and 13 reverse primers for TCR Jbeta segments. TCRdb provides this immuneACCESS table in a form limited to in-frame rearrangements. Some clones are lacking; in checked studies, under half of them reflect an unresolved V gene, and why the rest are absent is not known. This sample gives around 160,000 clones in total; 80% to 90% of them show up just once. The ten largest clones represent approximately 9.4% of the sample. What was sequenced was PBMCs. These TCRs come from a man between 18 and 29 years old in good health and CMV-seropositive.

V is TRBV5-6 and J is TRBJ1-5; perhaps TRBD1 as D (5 bases). V dropped 0 bases and J dropped 4 bases, with 8 bases sitting between them. CDR1 is SGHDT, CDR2 YYEEEE, per germline. The CDR3 covers 14 residues. In DNA form, the CDR3 reads TGTGCCAGCAGCTTGGTGGCAGGGAATCAGCCCCAGCATTTT. This codes for CASSLVAGNQPQHF.

The chain has TRBV9 and TRBJ2-3, with 12 nucleotides matching TRBD1. The length of the CDR3 is 18 residues. From germline, CDR1 is SGDLS and CDR2 YYNGEE. The V gene end was trimmed by 2 bases and the J gene end by 3 bases; junction bases not matched to a gene: 10. CDR3 DNA sequence: TGTGCCAGCAGCGTTGAACCGGGACAGGGGGCTTGGACAGATACGCAGTATTTT. Amino acid sequence: CASSVEPGQGAWTDTQYF.

This chain joins TRBV2 and TRBJ1-1, with unresolved D. Per the germline V gene, CDR1 is SNHLY and CDR2 is FYNNEI. The V gene lost 6 bases and the J gene lost 3 bases, with 8 bases spanning the gap. The CDR3 has 12 residues. The CDR3 protein is CASRGRYTEAFF. CDR3 bases: TGTGCCAGCAGGGGGAGATACACTGAAGCTTTCTTT.

The V gene is TRBV9, the J gene TRBJ2-1; D ambiguous. This CDR3 comprises 12 residues. Germline-derived CDR1 and CDR2 are SGDLS and YYNGEE. Trimming cost V 0 bases and J 7 bases, with 5 bases left between them. CDR3 protein: CASSVDGNEQFF. CDR3 bases: TGTGCCAGCAGCGTAGACGGGAATGAGCAGTTCTTC. Filled out from reference TRBV9 and TRBJ2-1, the complete variable domain reads DSGVTQTPKHLITATGQRVTLRCSPRSGDLSVYWYQQSLDQGLQFLIQYYNGEERAKGNILERFSAQQFPDLHSELNLSSLELGDSALYFCASSVDGNEQFFGPGTRLTVL.

This chain uses TRBV2 with TRBJ2-7; tentative D call: TRBD2 (7 bases). Germline V lookup: CDR1 SNHLY, CDR2 FYNNEI. V dropped 5 bases and J dropped 6 bases, with 17 bases sitting between them. The CDR3 has 14 residues. The CDR3 coding sequence is TGTGCCAGCAGTAGGGGGGGGCAGTTGGGCGAGCAGTACTTC. Amino acid sequence: CASSRGGQLGEQYF.